This T cell receptor (beta chain) was sequenced during a study of blood T cells in healthy people across ages. Regarding the study as a whole: There were more naive CD4+ cells and higher diversity in long-lived donors than in aged donors. Per-million-T-cell TCR beta diversity fell roughly linearly with age.

In each sample, at least 6.5 million PBMCs were isolated. With a J-beta primer mix and a sample-barcoded 5' primer, a second PCR ran about 6 to 11 cycles. All cDNA molecules were each tagged by a template-switch adaptor with 12 random nucleotides. A single record per CDR3 protein comes from TCRdb applying MiXCR to the 5' RACE reads. In the table there are about 1.5 million distinct CDR3 sequences, roughly 43% of which are singletons. The CDR3 is made up of 15 amino acids. In germline, CDR1 is SGHTA, CDR2 FQGNSA. After removal of 0 bases from V and 2 bases from J, the junction contained 4 bases not matched to a gene. A note on this clonotype: Its antigen is undetermined.

Sequencing was performed on blood. The chain is built from TRBV7-2 and TRBJ2-7, with 7 bases fitting TRBD1. The receptor comes from a young woman in good health. The CDR3: CASSLADRWAYEQYF. The CDR3 DNA reads as TGTGCCAGCAGCTTAGCGGACAGGTGGGCCTACGAGCAGTACTTC. Full variable domain (remainder filled in from reference TRBV7-2 and TRBJ2-7): GAGVSQSPSNKVTEKGKDVELRCDPISGHTALYWYRQSLGQGLEFLIYFQGNSAPDKSGLPSDRFSAERTGGSVSTLTIQRTQQEDSAVYLCASSLADRWAYEQYFGPGTRLTVT.